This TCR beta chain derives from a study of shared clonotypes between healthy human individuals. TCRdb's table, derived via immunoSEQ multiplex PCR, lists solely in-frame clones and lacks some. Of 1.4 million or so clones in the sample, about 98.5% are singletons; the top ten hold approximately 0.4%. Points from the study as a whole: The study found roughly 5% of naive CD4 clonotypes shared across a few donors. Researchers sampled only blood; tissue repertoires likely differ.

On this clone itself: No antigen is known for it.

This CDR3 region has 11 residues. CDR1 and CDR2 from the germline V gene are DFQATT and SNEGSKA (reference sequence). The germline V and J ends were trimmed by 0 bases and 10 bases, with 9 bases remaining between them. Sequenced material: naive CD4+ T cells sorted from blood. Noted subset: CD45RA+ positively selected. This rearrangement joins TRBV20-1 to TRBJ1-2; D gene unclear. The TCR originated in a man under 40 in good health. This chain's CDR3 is CSARDYFDYTF. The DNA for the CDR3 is TGCAGTGCTAGAGATTATTTTGACTACACCTTC.